This entry lists 29 T cell receptor beta chains sequenced from one sample in a study of control samples from healthy donors and cancer patients. This table comes from immunoSEQ multiplex PCR, and its TCRdb copy is limited to in-frame clones, with some not included. The sample lists roughly 50,000 clones, around 94% occurring once. Source material: blood. The receptors derive from a man under 40 in good health.

This rearrangement joins TRBV7-3 to TRBJ1-1; D uncertain. Germline values: CDR1 SGHTA, CDR2 FQGTGA. This CDR3 contains 14 residues. With 1 base removed from V and 8 bases from J, the gap between germline ends came to 14 bases. The CDR3 DNA sequence: TGTGCCAGCAGCTTAAGTGCTGCATCCAGGGAAGCTTTCTTT. Translation gives CASSLSAASREAFF.

V and J are TRBV6-4 and TRBJ2-2, with 12 bases identical to TRBD1. The CDR3 totals 15 residues. CDR1 is MRHNA and CDR2 is SNTAGT in the germline V gene. V was clipped by 7 bases and J by 6 bases; unmatched bases: 6. In DNA form, the CDR3 reads TGTGCCAGCAACCCCGGGACAGGGGGCCCCGGGGAGCTGTTTTTT. Encoded protein: CASNPGTGGPGELFF.

This chain links TRBV30 with TRBJ1-5, with 9 bases matching TRBD1. The trim removed 5 bases at V and 0 bases at J, leaving 2 bases unmatched. The CDR3 is 14 amino acids. The V gene's germline CDR1 is GTSNPN and CDR2 SVGIG (reference sequence). CDR3 nucleotide sequence: TGTGCCTGGGGGACAGGGTTTAGCAATCAGCCCCAGCATTTT. Protein: CAWGTGFSNQPQHF.

The V call is TRBV19, the J call TRBJ2-1; D is uncertain. CDR1 is LNHDA and CDR2 is SQIVND in the germline V gene (reference sequence). This CDR3 spans 10 amino acids. Trimming took off 8 bases at V and 9 bases at J, with 8 bases between the two ends. Here the CDR3 DNA reads TGTGCCAGTGCCGACGCTGAGCAGTTCTTC. Translating it yields CASADAEQFF.

The rearrangement joins TRBV9 to TRBJ2-2; D not certain. V was pared by 3 bases and J by 5 bases, with 5 bases between. The CDR3 has 12 amino acids. CDR1 and CDR2 (germline): SGDLS, YYNGEE. The CDR3 DNA sequence: TGTGCCAGCAGCGCTGTTACCGGGGAGCTGTTTTTT. Translating it yields CASSAVTGELFF.

This clone was seen once. This chain connects TRBV7-3 to TRBJ2-1, with TRBD2 matching 8 bases. Looked up from germline, CDR1 is SGHTA and CDR2 is FQGTGA. CDR3 length: 15 amino acids. Trimming took 5 bases from V and 2 from J; bases not matched to a gene: 5. The CDR3 protein is CASSPNSGTYNEQFF. In DNA, the CDR3 is TGTGCCAGCAGCCCCAATAGCGGGACCTACAATGAGCAGTTCTTC.

The chain recombines TRBV9 with TRBJ1-3, with D uncertain. Trimming left V 0 bases short and J 3 bases short, with 10 bases between. The CDR3 contains 15 residues. CDR1 and CDR2 from the germline V gene are SGDLS and YYNGEE. The CDR3 DNA follows: TGTGCCAGCAGCGTAGGGGGAGGCTTTGGAAACACCATATATTTT. Encoded protein: CASSVGGGFGNTIYF.

The chain uses TRBV6-5 and TRBJ1-2; the D gene is possibly TRBD1 (5 bases). Trimming removed 6 bases from V and 3 bases from J, with 17 bases in between. CDR3 size: 15 residues. CDR1 is MNHEY and CDR2 is SVGAGI in the germline V gene. The CDR3 region has the DNA TGTGCCAGCAGCCCCTGGGGGGAATATGACTATGGCTACACCTTC. As protein: CASSPWGEYDYGYTF.

The CDR3 reads CASTPDAGTGEFF. The CDR3 DNA reads as TGCGCCAGCACTCCAGATGCTGGGACAGGGGAGTTCTTC. The chain joins TRBV5-1 to TRBJ2-1, with 10 nucleotides matching TRBD1. CDR3 length: 13 residues. V was clipped by 6 bases and J by 14 bases; unmatched bases: 11. The germline V gene encodes CDR1 SGHRS and CDR2 YFSETQ. Looking up the rest from reference TRBV5-1 and TRBJ2-1 gives the full variable domain: KAGVTQTPRYLIKTRGQQVTLSCSPISGHRSVSWYQQTPGQGLQFLFEYFSETQRNKGNFPGRFSGRQFSNSRSEMNVSTLELGDSALYLCASTPDAGTGEFFGPGTRLTVL.

The rearrangement uses TRBV12-3 or TRBV12-4 and TRBJ1-6; no clear D gene. With 3 bases removed from V and 6 bases from J, the gap between germline ends came to 6 bases. The CDR3 is 13 amino acids. CDR3 DNA: TGTGCCAGCAGTTTCCAGAGTAATTCACCCCTCCACTTT. Residues: CASSFQSNSPLHF.

The genes are TRBV10-3 and TRBJ1-3, with a tentative D call TRBD1 (5 bases). CDR3 length equals 19 residues. Trimming pared 0 bases from V and 7 bases from J, leaving 25 bases between. Looked up from germline, CDR1 is ENHRY and CDR2 is SYGVKD. CDR3 coding DNA: TGTGCCATCAGTGAGTCGGGGGGGATCGTACCGGAGTTAAGGAACACCATATATTTT. Translated, it gives CAISESGGIVPELRNTIYF.

V gene TRBV6-1 combines with J gene TRBJ1-2; possible D gene TRBD1, 5 bases. From germline, CDR1 is MNHNS and CDR2 SASEGT. The ends were cut back, 0 bases at V and 6 bases at J, with 17 bases in the middle. The CDR3 is 16 residues long. As DNA, the CDR3 is TGTGCCAGCAGTGAAGCGCCCAGGGTCTTGTTGGATGGCTACACCTTC. Translated, it gives CASSEAPRVLLDGYTF.

This clone was recorded once. V and J are TRBV2 and TRBJ1-5; no clear D gene. There are 15 residues in the CDR3. The germline CDR1 and CDR2 sequences are SNHLY and FYNNEI. The V end lost 5 bases, the J end lost 2 bases, and 13 bases lay between the germline ends. This CDR3 is CASSSTPLGNQPQHF. The CDR3 DNA sequence: TGTGCCAGCAGTTCCACCCCTTTGGGCAATCAGCCCCAGCATTTT.

This chain links TRBV28 with TRBJ1-5; TRBD1 might be the D (6 bases). V was pared by 2 bases and J by 6 bases, with 11 bases between. CDR1 MDHEN and CDR2 SYDVKM come from the germline V gene. This CDR3 region has 14 residues. The CDR3 bases are TGTGCCAGCAGTTTACGGGGGCGTGGTCAGCCCCAGCATTTT. Translation gives CASSLRGRGQPQHF. Together with reference TRBV28 and TRBJ1-5, the CDR3 gives the full variable domain: DVKVTQSSRYLVKRTGEKVFLECVQDMDHENMFWYRQDPGLGLRLIYFSYDVKMKEKGDIPEGYSVSREKKERFSLILESASTNQTSMYLCASSLRGRGQPQHFGDGTRLSIL.

The chain is built from TRBV2 and TRBJ2-3, with 9 bases fitting TRBD1. The CDR3 has 15 amino acids. Germline loops: CDR1 SNHLY, CDR2 FYNNEI. V lost 8 bases, J lost 2 bases, and 8 bases stayed unmatched. DNA of the CDR3: TGTGCCAGCGGTGGGGACAGGGACCTCACAGATACGCAGTATTTT. Residues: CASGGDRDLTDTQYF.

This clone was observed a handful of times. This sequence joins TRBV7-8 and TRBJ2-7, with 7 bases fitting TRBD2. Germline CDR1 and CDR2: SGHVS and FQNEAQ. V dropped 1 base and J dropped 2; count of bases not matched to a gene: 2. This CDR3 region has 14 residues. The CDR3 DNA reads TGTGCCAGCAGCTTAGAGCGGGGCGCCTACGAGCAGTACTTC. This codes for CASSLERGAYEQYF. Full variable domain (remainder filled in from reference TRBV7-8 and TRBJ2-7): GAGVSQSPRYKVAKRGQDVALRCDPISGHVSLFWYQQALGQGPEFLTYFQNEAQLDKSGLPSDRFFAERPEGSVSTLKIQRTQQEDSAVYLCASSLERGAYEQYFGPGTRLTVT.

The sample holds one count of this clone. In DNA, the CDR3 is TGTGCCAGCATCCTACAAGCGGGCTTGGGCACTGAAGCTTTCTTT. It yields the protein CASILQAGLGTEAFF. The V and J genes are TRBV28 and TRBJ1-1; D not resolved. V gave up 7 bases and J gave up 4 bases, with 19 bases separating them. This CDR3 is built from 15 residues. Germline V gene sequence: CDR1 MDHEN, CDR2 SYDVKM.

This clone was seen just once. The chain combines TRBV28 with TRBJ1-4, with D perhaps matching TRBD1 (6 bases). The germline gives CDR1 MDHEN, CDR2 SYDVKM. With 5 bases removed from V and 3 bases from J, the gap between germline ends came to 13 bases. The CDR3 length is 15 residues. The CDR3, as DNA: TGTGCCAGCAGTCCCCCGGGGGCGTCTAATGAAAAACTGTTTTTT. Residues: CASSPPGASNEKLFF. The full variable domain, with the rest looked up from reference TRBV28 and TRBJ1-4, is DVKVTQSSRYLVKRTGEKVFLECVQDMDHENMFWYRQDPGLGLRLIYFSYDVKMKEKGDIPEGYSVSREKKERFSLILESASTNQTSMYLCASSPPGASNEKLFFGSGTQLSVL.

The rearrangement links TRBV6-5 to TRBJ1-2; D is unresolved. V was clipped by 4 bases and J by 3 bases, with 15 bases between them. Germline V gene sequence: CDR1 MNHEY, CDR2 SVGAGI. The CDR3 length is 15 residues. CDR3 protein: CASSFGGPPDYGYTF. CDR3 bases: TGTGCCAGCAGTTTTGGAGGCCCCCCCGACTATGGCTACACCTTC.

The V call is TRBV30, the J call TRBJ2-7; 7 bases are shared with TRBD2. Trimming cost V 0 bases and J 1 base; bases outside gene matches: 3. This CDR3 is built from 14 residues. Germline V gene lookup returns CDR1 GTSNPN and CDR2 SVGIG (reference sequence). CDR3 bases: TGTGCCTGGAGTGTGGGTAGCGGGTCCTACGAGCAGTACTTC. It codes for CAWSVGSGSYEQYF.

V is TRBV6-4 and J is TRBJ1-1; D is unresolved. The CDR3 loop spans 14 amino acids. V was shortened by 2 bases and J by 4 bases, with 11 bases between the two germline ends. Germline V CDR1 and CDR2: MRHNA, SNTAGT. Here the CDR3 DNA reads TGTGCCAGCAGTGACCACCATCTTGGCACTGAAGCTTTCTTT. As protein: CASSDHHLGTEAFF.

The CDR3 nucleotides are TGTGCCAGCAGCAGGGTCATGCAAAATACGCAGTATTTT. It yields the protein CASSRVMQNTQYF. This chain links TRBV3-1 (or the pseudogene TRBV3-2) with TRBJ2-3, with D hard to call. The CDR3 has 13 residues. In germline, CDR1 is LGHDT, CDR2 YNNKEL (reference sequence). V gave up 5 bases and J gave up 7 bases, with 13 bases separating them.

V usage is TRBV7-8 and J usage is TRBJ1-4, with no clear D. This CDR3 is built from 14 residues. In germline, CDR1 is SGHVS, CDR2 FQNEAQ. V lost 1 base and J lost 4, with 7 bases in between. CDR3: CASSLGRINEKLFF. The CDR3 coding sequence is TGTGCCAGCAGCTTAGGACGGATTAATGAAAAACTGTTTTTT.

The chain is built from TRBV28 and TRBJ1-1; D is perhaps TRBD1 (5 bases). Trimming pared 7 bases from V and 0 bases from J, leaving 15 bases between. The CDR3 extends over 15 amino acids. Germline lookup yields CDR1 MDHEN and CDR2 SYDVKM. CDR3 region: CASTSPDSMNTEAFF. The CDR3 DNA is TGTGCCAGCACCTCCCCCGACAGCATGAACACTGAAGCTTTCTTT.

The chain is built from TRBV11-2 and TRBJ2-3; 8 bases match TRBD2. With 7 bases clipped from V and 3 bases from J, the junction kept 6 bases outside the gene matches. This CDR3 contains 14 residues. Germline CDR1 SGHAT, CDR2 FQNNGV. CDR3 loop: CASNPGLGTDTQYF. The CDR3 nucleotides are TGTGCCAGCAACCCGGGACTAGGAACAGATACGCAGTATTTT.

The chain joins TRBV28 to TRBJ1-1, with D possibly matching TRBD1 (6 bases). Per germline, CDR1 MDHEN and CDR2 SYDVKM. Trimming took off 3 bases at V and 0 bases at J, with 17 bases between the two ends. The CDR3 sequence is 17 residues long. CDR3 in amino acids: CASSFPLTGNMNTEAFF. CDR3 DNA sequence: TGTGCCAGCAGTTTCCCCCTGACAGGAAATATGAACACTGAAGCTTTCTTT.

The rearrangement joins TRBV27 to TRBJ1-2; possibly TRBD1 for D (6 bases). This CDR3 has 15 residues. V was shortened by 4 bases and J by 4 bases, with 16 bases between the two germline ends. Germline V gene lookup returns CDR1 MNHEY and CDR2 SMNVEV (reference sequence). The CDR3 protein is CASSSQGYGGYGYTF. CDR3 nucleotide sequence: TGTGCCAGCAGTTCCCAGGGGTATGGGGGCTATGGCTACACCTTC.

This rearrangement joins TRBV10-3 to TRBJ2-1, with TRBD1 matching over 7 bases. Germline lookup yields CDR1 ENHRY and CDR2 SYGVKD. V lost 8 bases to trimming and J lost 5 bases; unmatched junction nucleotides: 12. This CDR3 has 15 amino acids. For the CDR3, the DNA is TGTGCCATCTCGAGACAGGGACGAAGCGACAATGAGCAGTTCTTC. It translates to CAISRQGRSDNEQFF.

The rearrangement links TRBV5-1 to TRBJ2-7; a possible D gene is TRBD1 (5 bases). Trimming shortened V by 2 bases and J by 0 bases, and 12 bases separated the two germline ends. There are 15 residues in the CDR3. Germline V lookup: CDR1 SGHRS, CDR2 YFSETQ. Here the CDR3 DNA reads TGCGCCAGCAGCTTAGGGGTCGGCAGCTCCTACGAGCAGTACTTC. This gives the protein CASSLGVGSSYEQYF.